The next 27 T cell receptor beta chains were all read from a single sample in a study of blood T cell repertoires in COVID-19. Method: immunoSEQ multiplex PCR; TCRdb's copy keeps in-frame clones and lacks some. The sample includes 290,000 or so clones, approximately 86% of them seen just once. The sequencing input was PBMCs or T cells enriched from blood (not recorded which). The receptors shown here come from a woman aged 18-30 years who had recovered from COVID-19.

This sequence joins TRBV7-2 and TRBJ2-3, with TRBD2 matching 11 bases. Germline lookup yields CDR1 SGHTA and CDR2 FQGNSA. With V trimmed by 6 bases and J by 5 bases, 7 bases remained unmatched. The CDR3 has 15 residues. The CDR3 spells CASRISGGALDTQYF. In nucleotides, the CDR3 is TGTGCCAGCAGGATTAGCGGGGGGGCTCTAGATACGCAGTATTTT.

The rearrangement joins TRBV7-2 to TRBJ2-1; 9 bases map to TRBD1. V gave up 5 bases and J gave up 3 bases; unmatched junction bases: 5. In germline, CDR1 is SGHTA, CDR2 FQGNSA. CDR3 length equals 15 residues. CDR3 residues: CASSTRTGDYNEQFF. In nucleotides, the CDR3 is TGTGCCAGCAGCACCAGGACAGGGGACTACAATGAGCAGTTCTTC.

The CDR3, as DNA: TGTGCCAGCGGCCCTAGCGGGTACACCGGGGAGCTGTTTTTT. Amino acids: CASGPSGYTGELFF. The chain uses TRBV9 and TRBJ2-2; the match to TRBD2 covers 8 bases. The V gene end was trimmed by 7 bases and the J gene end by 3 bases; junction bases not matched to a gene: 5. Germline values: CDR1 SGDLS, CDR2 YYNGEE. The CDR3 has 14 residues.

This clone appeared once. The chain links TRBV29-1 to TRBJ1-4; TRBD1 agrees at 9 bases. V trimming: 6 bases; J trimming: 10 bases; junction bases outside the gene matches: 12. This CDR3 comprises 14 residues. CDR1 is SQVTM, CDR2 ANQGSEA, per germline. In DNA, the CDR3 is TGCAGCGTAAAACAGGGGGCCGGTGGGGGAAAACTGTTTTTT. It encodes CSVKQGAGGGKLFF.

This clone has a handful of counts. This chain links TRBV5-1 with TRBJ2-5; 12 nucleotides align to TRBD2. CDR3 length: 15 amino acids. V trimming: 0 bases; J trimming: 3 bases; junction bases outside the gene matches: 0. Germline V gene lookup returns CDR1 SGHRS and CDR2 YFSETQ. The CDR3 is CASSLGLAGEETQYF. CDR3 bases: TGCGCCAGCAGCTTGGGACTAGCGGGAGAAGAGACCCAGTACTTC.

This chain connects TRBV6-1 to TRBJ2-3, with TRBD2 matching over 10 bases. Trimming removed 2 bases from V and 5 bases from J; junction bases left unmatched: 13. CDR1 is MNHNS and CDR2 is SASEGT in the germline V gene. CDR3 length equals 18 residues. As DNA, the CDR3 is TGTGCCAGCAGTGAATACGCCGGGGATAGCGGGAGGTTAGATACGCAGTATTTT. Translated: CASSEYAGDSGRLDTQYF.

The rearrangement uses TRBV6-1 and TRBJ2-1; 8 nucleotides line up with TRBD2. Germline V lookup: CDR1 MNHNS, CDR2 SASEGT. This CDR3 region has 15 residues. V trimming: 3 bases; J trimming: 6 bases; junction bases outside the gene matches: 7. This CDR3 is CASSDGLAPLNEQFF. CDR3 nucleotide sequence: TGTGCCAGCAGTGACGGACTAGCTCCCCTCAATGAGCAGTTCTTC.

The rearrangement joins TRBV3-1 (or the pseudogene TRBV3-2) to TRBJ2-1; 10 bases are a match to TRBD2. CDR3 length equals 16 residues. CDR1 and CDR2 (germline): LGHDT, YNNKEL (reference sequence). Unmatched junction bases numbered 7, after V lost 2 bases and J lost 6 bases. The CDR3 spells CASSQYLAGVSNEQFF. The CDR3 nucleotides read TGTGCCAGCAGCCAATATCTAGCGGGAGTTTCCAATGAGCAGTTCTTC.

The chain links TRBV19 to TRBJ1-5; 7 bases map to TRBD1. CDR1 is LNHDA, CDR2 SQIVND, per germline (reference sequence). J lost 3 bases, V lost 9 bases, and 11 bases had no gene match. The CDR3 extends over 15 amino acids. The CDR3 DNA reads as TGTGCCAGCAGCTTTTTGGACAGGACCAATCAGCCCCAGCATTTT. Protein product: CASSFLDRTNQPQHF.

With respect to this clone: The sample holds other DNA sequences that translate to the same CDR3. This sequence joins TRBV7-2 and TRBJ2-3; D gene ambiguous. Germline assignment: CDR1 SGHTA and CDR2 FQGNSA. The CDR3 is 15 residues long. The ends were cut back, 1 base at V and 0 bases at J, with 8 bases in the middle. CDR3 bases: TGTGCCAGCAGCTTAGTTTCCGTTAGCACAGATACGCAGTATTTT. This encodes CASSLVSVSTDTQYF.

The chain couples TRBV15 to TRBJ2-7, with 10 bases that match TRBD1. Germline V lookup: CDR1 LNHNV, CDR2 YYDKDF (reference sequence). V shed 4 bases, J shed 9 bases, and the junction held 6 bases outside the gene matches. The CDR3 has 13 residues. The CDR3 protein is CATSTPGQGPQYF. CDR3 DNA sequence: TGTGCCACCAGCACGCCGGGACAGGGGCCGCAGTACTTC.

This clone appeared once. J is TRBJ2-7 and V is TRBV11-2; TRBD1 aligns across 9 bases. This CDR3 region has 17 residues. Per the germline V gene, CDR1 is SGHAT and CDR2 is FQNNGV. Unmatched junction bases numbered 10, after V lost 4 bases and J lost 0 bases. The CDR3 sequence: CASSSSTGGVSSYEQYF. For the CDR3, the DNA is TGTGCCAGCAGCTCCTCAACAGGGGGCGTCAGCTCCTACGAGCAGTACTTC. Based on the CDR3 plus reference TRBV11-2 and TRBJ2-7, the full variable domain is EAGVAQSPRYKIIEKRQSVAFWCNPISGHATLYWYQQILGQGPKLLIQFQNNGVVDDSQLPKDRFSAERLKGVDSTLKIQPAKLEDSAVYLCASSSSTGGVSSYEQYFGPGTRLTVT.

The V and J genes are TRBV6-2 or TRBV6-3 and TRBJ2-5; 7 bases map to TRBD1. V gave up 6 bases and J gave up 2 bases; unmatched junction bases: 3. This CDR3 is built from 13 residues. The germline V gene encodes CDR1 MNHEY and CDR2 SVGEGT. In nucleotides, the CDR3 is TGTGCCAGCAGCCCGGGACAGCAAGAGACCCAGTACTTC. Encoded protein: CASSPGQQETQYF.

The rearrangement uses TRBV3-1 (or the pseudogene TRBV3-2) and TRBJ1-2; D unresolved. The CDR3 contains 13 residues. The V end was cut by 5 bases, the J end by 3 bases, with 10 bases between. The germline gives CDR1 LGHDT, CDR2 YNNKEL (reference sequence). This CDR3 reads CASSILGDYGYTF. The CDR3 region has the DNA TGTGCCAGCAGCATTCTCGGGGACTATGGCTACACCTTC.

The V gene is TRBV5-6, the J gene TRBJ1-2; 9 bases line up with TRBD1. From germline, CDR1 is SGHDT and CDR2 YYEEEE. This CDR3 contains 13 residues. The V and J ends lost 2 bases and 8 bases, in that order; junction bases with no gene match: 4. CDR3 sequence: CASSLQGAEGYTF. The CDR3 DNA is TGTGCCAGCAGCTTACAGGGGGCGGAAGGCTACACCTTC.

The CDR3 protein is CATIGLAGAGELFF. The CDR3 DNA reads as TGTGCCACCATCGGACTAGCGGGGGCCGGGGAGCTGTTTTTT. The rearrangement uses TRBV2 and TRBJ2-2; 13 nucleotides agree with TRBD2. The ends lost 10 bases at V and 6 bases at J; junction bases unmatched: 5. Germline V gene data show CDR1 as SNHLY and CDR2 as FYNNEI. This CDR3 is 14 amino acids long.

A few counts support this clone. This chain uses TRBV18 with TRBJ1-1; D perhaps matches TRBD1 (5 bases). Trimming stripped 8 bases from V and 7 bases from J, with 17 bases between. This CDR3 contains 13 residues. Germline CDR1 is KGHSH and CDR2 is LQKENI. CDR3 region: CASLPSGGSEAFF. The CDR3 coding sequence is TGTGCCAGCCTCCCCAGCGGGGGAAGTGAAGCTTTCTTT.

The chain recombines TRBV10-2 with TRBJ2-1; TRBD2 matches at 12 bases. The CDR3 loop spans 17 amino acids. Germline V gene data show CDR1 as WSHSY and CDR2 as SAAADI. Trimming took 3 bases from V and 3 from J; bases not matched to a gene: 6. The CDR3 sequence is CASSETTSGSYYNEQFF. CDR3 DNA: TGCGCCAGCAGTGAAACGACTAGCGGGAGCTACTACAATGAGCAGTTCTTC.

This sequence joins TRBV3-1 (or the pseudogene TRBV3-2) and TRBJ2-7, with 11 bases fitting TRBD2. The CDR3 loop spans 17 amino acids. J was trimmed by 8 bases and V by 0 bases; bases with no gene match: 12. Germline values: CDR1 LGHDT, CDR2 YNNKEL (reference sequence). The CDR3 is CASSQDSSGLAGGQQYF. Written as DNA, the CDR3 is TGTGCCAGCAGCCAAGATTCGTCCGGGCTAGCGGGGGGACAGCAGTACTTC.

This rearrangement joins TRBV7-2 to TRBJ2-7, with a weak D call TRBD2 (6 bases). CDR1 SGHTA and CDR2 FQGNSA come from the germline V gene. V lost 3 bases, J lost 3 bases, and 12 bases lay in between. The CDR3 extends over 14 amino acids. The CDR3 spells CASSLSGVGYEQYF. The CDR3 DNA reads as TGTGCCAGCAGCTTGTCGGGAGTGGGCTACGAGCAGTACTTC.

This chain uses TRBV27 with TRBJ1-5; tentatively, D is TRBD1 (5 bases). The CDR3 is 14 amino acids. The V and J ends lost 3 bases and 5 bases respectively, with 11 bases between them. Germline V gives CDR1 MNHEY, CDR2 SMNVEV (reference sequence). CDR3 sequence reads: CASSFLGPDQPQHF. CDR3 nucleotides: TGTGCCAGCAGTTTTCTGGGGCCCGATCAGCCCCAGCATTTT.

The V gene is TRBV7-9, the J gene TRBJ1-6; D is uncertain. The germline V gene encodes CDR1 SEHNR and CDR2 FQNEAQ (reference sequence). The ends were cut back, 5 bases at V and 5 bases at J, with 4 bases in the middle. The CDR3 is 12 residues long. The CDR3 loop reads CASSRDNSPLHF. The CDR3 DNA reads TGTGCCAGCAGCCGGGATAATTCACCCCTCCACTTT.

This clone came up a few times. V is TRBV4-1 and J is TRBJ1-1; unclear D gene. The CDR3 totals 14 residues. The germline V gene has CDR1 MGHRA and CDR2 YSYEKL. Trimming left V 2 bases short and J 5 bases short, with 12 bases between. Here the CDR3 reads CASSQIVRETEAFF. CDR3 nucleotides: TGCGCCAGCAGCCAAATCGTTAGGGAGACTGAAGCTTTCTTT.

The chain has TRBV13 and TRBJ2-7; tentative D call: TRBD2 (5 bases). Trimming left V 1 base short and J 0 bases short, with 22 bases between. The germline gives CDR1 PRHDT, CDR2 FYEKMQ (reference sequence). The CDR3 has 19 amino acids. For the CDR3, the DNA is TGTGCCAGCAGCTTAGTTCAGTTCCCCTTCACGGGAAGCTCCTACGAGCAGTACTTC. It translates to CASSLVQFPFTGSSYEQYF.

This rearrangement joins TRBV9 to TRBJ2-7; no reliable D call. From germline, CDR1 is SGDLS and CDR2 YYNGEE. The V end lost 4 bases, the J end lost 4 bases, and 12 bases lay between the germline ends. The CDR3 is 13 amino acids. In nucleotides, the CDR3 is TGTGCCAGCAGCTATGTACTGCCTTACGAGCAGTACTTC. It is translated as CASSYVLPYEQYF. Supplemented by reference TRBV9 and TRBJ2-7, the full variable domain reads DSGVTQTPKHLITATGQRVTLRCSPRSGDLSVYWYQQSLDQGLQFLIQYYNGEERAKGNILERFSAQQFPDLHSELNLSSLELGDSALYFCASSYVLPYEQYFGPGTRLTVT.

This chain uses TRBV20-1 with TRBJ1-2; D uncertain. This CDR3 has 14 residues. Trimming cost V 3 bases and J 4 bases, with 15 bases left between them. CDR1 DFQATT and CDR2 SNEGSKA come from the germline V gene (reference sequence). CDR3 residues: CSASSREVSYGYTF. In DNA, the CDR3 is TGCAGTGCTAGTAGTCGCGAGGTCAGCTATGGCTACACCTTC.

The chain is built from TRBV9 and TRBJ2-2; perhaps TRBD1 as D (6 bases). V lost 7 bases, J lost 2 bases, and 15 bases lay in between. The CDR3 has 15 amino acids. The germline CDR1 and CDR2 sequences are SGDLS and YYNGEE. In DNA, the CDR3 is TGTGCCAGCCGGCGCGTGGACAGTAACACCGGGGAGCTGTTTTTT. This translates into CASRRVDSNTGELFF.